This T cell receptor (beta chain) was sequenced in a study of T cell responses to AZD1222 COVID-19 vaccine (dated by TCRdb to the early 2020s). General notes on the study: AZD1222 recipients given second doses at about 4 weeks or at about 12 weeks were pooled, since spike-specific TCR depth and breadth were not found to differ between the two schedules. A total of 230 to 250 trial participants underwent TCR sequencing, of whom some 210 received two doses of AZD1222 and some 26 received two doses of the MenACWY control vaccine. Enrollment into the trials was organized by age into subgroups of 18-55, 56-69 and 70-plus years, and those subgroups contained roughly 150, 30 and 60 TCR-sequenced participants, respectively.

A word on this clone: Which antigen it targets is not known. No quality values exist for individual bases; no much larger clone is one base distant.

CDR1 and CDR2, looked up from the germline V gene (reference sequence), are PRHDT and FYEKMQ. Relative to germline, V is 0 bases shorter and J is 10 bases shorter, with 12 bases between their ends. Including cysteine and phenylalanine, the CDR3 has 13 amino acids. Only CDR3 DNA remains: 39 bases, in frame from the first base. The CDR3 regions of human TCRbeta chains were subjected to immunosequencing. The published analysis was carried out like this. TCRs in the repertoires were matched against a reference library of SARS-CoV-2-specific TCRs that had been generated with the MIRA antigen-specificity platform. Breadth meant the fraction of unique TCRs that were SARS-CoV-2-associated, whereas depth meant the fraction of total T cells that were SARS-CoV-2-associated. Using the MIRA data, each spike-specific TCR was assigned both to the spike region to which the TCR was reactive and to a CD4 or CD8 class. Log10-transformed breadth and depth values were compared by one-way ANOVA with Sidak's multiple comparisons tests. Sourced from immuneACCESS, this table was stored by TCRdb with only in-frame sequences that have V and J called. A share of the clones is absent; for the studies checked, an unresolved V gene accounts for under half, and the remainder has no known explanation. V, J and clone size are those of that table, while D and trimming were read from the DNA. The sample table shows under 300,000 clones, and more than 85% are seen once. Together, the top ten hold 0.55% of the sample.

Sample time point, as interpreted from the label and publication: baseline before first vaccination. The vaccinee samples were drawn from two UK trials, COV001 and COV002, one of which was a single-blind randomized controlled phase 2/3 trial testing AZD1222 (ChAdOx1 nCoV-19) in healthy adults. For TCRbeta chain sequencing, PBMC samples from trial participants were taken at day 0 and at day 28 after the second dose. The investigation overall reported the following: Reportedly, close to half of the unique spike-specific TCRs recognized epitopes lying outside the regions that are mutated in the B.1.351 and B.1.1.7 variants. The vaccine-associated CD4 TCRs covered the entire spike protein, and the dominant responses fell in regions 160-218 and 743-854. Most participants were white British and females outnumbered males, and the authors suggested that clonal diversity may have been underestimated. Conclusions about previously exposed vaccinees are limited because only a handful of AZD1222 recipients were SARS-CoV-2 seropositive at baseline. Because no day 14 peak-response samples were available, repertoires were characterized only after the peak T cell response. The 56-69-year group was small, and its depth increase did not reach significance, likely because of low power. Spike-specific TCR breadth and depth rose significantly after two AZD1222 doses compared with day 0 and with MenACWY recipients.

The chain was built from TRBV13 and TRBJ1-1, with the D gene uncertain. The clonotype was recovered from an adult in good health. This sample comprised peripheral blood, obtained on day 0 of AZD1222 vaccination. At the DNA level, the sequence is TGTGCCAGCAGCTTAGGTCGGGGAAAGGGAGCTTTCTTT. This yields the protein CASSLGRGKGAFF.